Listed below are T cell receptor beta chains from one sample, sequenced in a study of T-cell reconstitution after alpha-beta-depleted transplantation in children. One entry per CDR3 protein, called by TCRdb with MiXCR from the PCR reads. The profile shows about 200,000 distinct CDR3 sequences, approximately 6.8% of them singletons. Sequencing was performed on PBMCs, taken before TCRalphabeta/CD19-depleted stem cell transplant. The receptors derive from a girl less than two years old with combined immunodeficiency, due to receive a stem cell transplant. CDR3s include the opening cysteine and the closing phenylalanine or tryptophan. A D gene is named only where the DNA matches it firmly. A row's size may be missing; if present it is once, few, many or a size class.

v_gene	abundance	j_gene	d_gene	CDR3aa	CDR3nt
TRBV10-3	many	TRBJ2-7	-	CAIGTGSTYEQYF	TGTGCCATCGGCACAGGGTCCACCTACGAGCAGTACTTC
TRBV28	many	TRBJ1-5	TRBD1	CASSLRQGEQPQHF	TGTGCCAGCAGTTTAAGACAGGGTGAGCAGCCCCAGCATTTT
TRBV20-1	many	TRBJ2-1	-	CSARRLATYNEQFF	TGCAGTGCTAGAAGGCTAGCGACCTACAATGAGCAGTTCTTC
TRBV28	-	TRBJ1-5	-	CAMSPGHYSNQPQHF	TGTGCCATGAGCCCCGGACACTATAGCAATCAGCCCCAGCATTTT
TRBV4-1	many	TRBJ1-2	-	CASSPGSDYGYTF	TGCGCCAGCAGCCCAGGGTCGGACTATGGCTACACCTTC
TRBV3-1	many	TRBJ2-5	TRBD2	CASSPPGLAGVWETQYF	TGTGCCAGCAGCCCCCCGGGACTAGCGGGAGTATGGGAGACCCAGTACTTC
TRBV11-2	many	TRBJ2-7	-	CASSPRLRDYEQYF	TGTGCCAGCAGCCCCCGCCTTAGGGATTACGAGCAGTACTTC
TRBV20-1	many	TRBJ2-5	-	CSARDTAVAHQETQYF	TGCAGTGCTAGAGATACGGCGGTAGCCCACCAAGAGACCCAGTACTTC
TRBV30	-	TRBJ2-2	TRBD2	CAWSPTSGETYGELFF	TGTGCCTGGAGTCCAACTAGCGGGGAAACGTACGGGGAGCTGTTTTTT
TRBV24-1	many	TRBJ2-7	-	CATSDLPVGEQYF	TGTGCCACCAGTGATCTCCCGGTCGGCGAGCAGTACTTC
TRBV5-1	many	TRBJ2-5	TRBD1	CASSGLGQTQETQYF	TGCGCCAGCAGCGGACTGGGACAGACACAAGAGACCCAGTACTTC
TRBV2	many	TRBJ2-1	-	CASSWSPKNEQFF	TGTGCCAGCAGTTGGTCCCCGAAGAATGAGCAGTTCTTC
TRBV12-3/TRBV12-4	many	TRBJ2-1	TRBD2	CASSYSGSYYNEQFF	TGTGCCAGCAGTTATAGCGGGAGTTATTACAATGAGCAGTTCTTC
TRBV29-1	many	TRBJ2-2	-	CSVGWGGGTGELFF	TGCAGCGTTGGCTGGGGAGGAGGGACCGGGGAGCTGTTTTTT
TRBV20-1	-	TRBJ1-1	TRBD1	CSARLYRGLDTEAFF	TGCAGTGCTAGATTATACAGGGGGTTAGACACTGAAGCTTTCTTT
TRBV28	many	TRBJ2-1	-	CASGRENRKNEQFF	TGTGCCAGCGGCCGGGAAAACAGGAAGAATGAGCAGTTCTTC
TRBV7-2	-	TRBJ2-7	-	CASSPWGHSFSYEQYF	TGTGCCAGCAGCCCCTGGGGACATTCCTTCTCCTACGAGCAGTACTTC
TRBV4-3	many	TRBJ2-1	TRBD1	CASSQDVWKDRGDEQFF	TGCGCCAGCAGCCAAGACGTGTGGAAAGACAGGGGTGATGAGCAGTTCTTC
TRBV4-1	few	TRBJ1-2	-	CASSQVSGGNGYTF	TGCGCCAGCAGCCAAGTGTCGGGGGGGAATGGCTACACCTTC
TRBV28	many	TRBJ2-7	TRBD2	CASSSSGTSGTYEQYF	TGTGCCAGCAGTTCCTCCGGGACTAGCGGGACCTACGAGCAGTACTTC
TRBV6-5	many	TRBJ2-7	TRBD2	CASSYSSGGLSYEQYF	TGTGCCAGCAGTTACTCGAGCGGGGGCCTTTCCTACGAGCAGTACTTC
TRBV5-6	many	TRBJ2-2	-	CASSLGRALAGELFF	TGTGCCAGCAGCTTGGGCAGGGCCCTGGCCGGGGAGCTGTTTTTT
TRBV4-1	many	TRBJ1-1	TRBD1	CASSQRDRAMNTEAFF	TGCGCCAGCAGCCAAAGGGACAGGGCAATGAACACTGAAGCTTTCTTT
TRBV20-1	many	TRBJ1-1	TRBD1	CSARDLDRGSEAFF	TGCAGTGCTAGAGACCTCGACAGGGGTAGTGAAGCTTTCTTT
TRBV5-1	many	TRBJ2-1	-	CASSSLGNEQFF	TGCGCCAGCAGCTCCCTGGGGAATGAGCAGTTCTTC
TRBV4-3	many	TRBJ1-2	-	CASSQGRLEGYTF	TGCGCCAGCAGCCAAGGGCGGCTTGAAGGCTACACCTTC
TRBV25-1	few	TRBJ2-7	-	CASSTTGWAADYEQYF	TGTGCCAGCAGTACTACAGGGTGGGCCGCAGACTACGAGCAGTACTTC
TRBV29-1	many	TRBJ1-2	-	CSVEEQLTGYTF	TGCAGCGTTGAAGAACAGTTAACTGGCTACACCTTC
TRBV4-3	many	TRBJ2-4	-	CASSPARVTKNIQYF	TGCGCCAGCAGCCCCGCAAGGGTGACCAAAAACATTCAGTACTTC
TRBV4-2	medium-sized	TRBJ2-1	-	CASSQGGAGHYNEQFF	TGTGCCAGCAGCCAAGGGGGGGCCGGGCACTACAATGAGCAGTTCTTC
TRBV4-2	many	TRBJ2-7	-	CASSEPSSYEQYF	TGTGCCAGCAGCGAACCAAGCTCCTACGAGCAGTACTTC
TRBV28	few	TRBJ1-5	-	CASSTRDSPNPYSNQPQHF	TGTGCCAGCAGTACCCGGGACTCCCCGAACCCTTATAGCAATCAGCCCCAGCATTTT
TRBV28	many	TRBJ2-5	TRBD2	CASSPLAGSGETQYF	TGTGCCAGCAGCCCTTTAGCGGGATCGGGTGAGACCCAGTACTTC
TRBV24-1	few	TRBJ2-3	-	CATSPRVSTDTQYF	TGTGCCACCAGCCCAAGGGTCAGCACAGATACGCAGTATTTT
TRBV7-3	many	TRBJ2-1	-	CASSLSRDNEQFF	TGTGCCAGCAGCTTATCTAGGGACAATGAGCAGTTCTTC
TRBV29-1	many	TRBJ1-1	-	CSVGFEAFF	TGCAGCGTGGGGTTCGAAGCTTTCTTT
TRBV4-2	many	TRBJ2-1	-	CASSQPSNEQFF	TGTGCCAGCAGCCAACCTTCGAATGAGCAGTTCTTC
TRBV27	many	TRBJ2-2	-	CASSFGIAAGELFF	TGTGCCAGCAGTTTTGGTATTGCGGCCGGGGAGCTGTTTTTT
TRBV4-1	few	TRBJ2-1	TRBD2	CASSFGLAIRNEQFF	TGCGCCAGCAGCTTTGGACTAGCGATAAGGAATGAGCAGTTCTTC
TRBV12-3/TRBV12-4	many	TRBJ2-1	TRBD2	CASSLVETSAYNEQFF	TGTGCCAGCAGTTTAGTCGAGACTAGCGCTTACAATGAGCAGTTCTTC
TRBV28	-	TRBJ2-7	-	CASSLYLTYEQYF	TGTGCCAGCAGTTTATACCTTACTTACGAGCAGTACTTC
TRBV11-2	many	TRBJ2-7	-	CASSLDRRLLSYYEQYF	TGTGCCAGCAGCTTAGATCGCAGACTACTCTCTTACTACGAGCAGTACTTC
TRBV15	many	TRBJ1-1	TRBD1	CATSPGQGYRNTEAFF	TGTGCCACCAGCCCGGGACAGGGCTATCGAAACACTGAAGCTTTCTTT
TRBV11-2	many	TRBJ2-7	-	CASSLGPGLYEQYF	TGTGCCAGCAGCTTAGGTCCAGGGCTTTACGAGCAGTACTTC
TRBV7-9	many	TRBJ2-3	TRBD1	CASSSTDRGYTDTQYF	TGTGCCAGCAGCTCCACCGACAGGGGATACACAGATACGCAGTATTTT